These 26 T cell receptor beta chains share one sample of origin, sequenced in a study of CD8+ T cells in alopecia areata. Reverse transcription of extracted RNA yielded cDNA, which provided the sequencing template. The method was immunoSEQ multiplex PCR; TCRdb's version includes in-frame clones alone and lacks a portion of them. Found here are roughly 150,000 clones, roughly 60% of them singletons; the top ten hold 30% to 45%. The specimen sequenced was CD8+ T cells sorted from blood. These receptors came from a human donor in good health.

The J gene is TRBJ2-5, the V gene TRBV18, with TRBD2 matching 14 bases. Germline-derived CDR1 and CDR2 are KGHSH and LQKENI. V lost 6 bases and J lost 7; bases outside the gene matches: 7. The CDR3 totals 15 residues. The CDR3 here is CASSAGLAGEMTQYF. The CDR3 DNA is TGTGCCAGCTCGGCGGGACTAGCGGGAGAAATGACCCAGTACTTC.

The chain couples TRBV11-2 to TRBJ2-7, with a weak D call TRBD2 (6 bases). V gave up 5 bases and J gave up 0 bases, with 14 bases separating them. The CDR3 is made up of 15 amino acids. Germline assignment: CDR1 SGHAT and CDR2 FQNNGV. CDR3 sequence: CASSKGLGASYEQYF. For the CDR3, the DNA is TGTGCCAGCAGCAAGGGACTCGGGGCCTCCTACGAGCAGTACTTC.

The V call is TRBV5-4, the J call TRBJ2-5, with a possible D match to TRBD2 (6 bases). This CDR3 has 16 residues. Trimming took off 4 bases at V and 5 bases at J, with 21 bases between the two ends. CDR1 SGHNT and CDR2 YYREEE come from the germline V gene (reference sequence). The CDR3 sequence: CASSQRLERGVETQYF. In DNA form, the CDR3 reads TGTGCCAGCAGCCAGAGACTAGAGCGTGGGGTCGAGACCCAGTACTTC.

This chain's CDR3 is CASGILDYEQYF. The CDR3, as DNA: TGTGCCAGCGGAATACTCGACTACGAGCAGTACTTC. The chain uses TRBV28 and TRBJ2-7; unclear D gene. The CDR3 length is 12 residues. Germline V gene data show CDR1 as MDHEN and CDR2 as SYDVKM. V lost 8 bases and J lost 3, with 11 bases in between. The full variable domain, its missing parts supplied by reference TRBV28 and TRBJ2-7, is DVKVTQSSRYLVKRTGEKVFLECVQDMDHENMFWYRQDPGLGLRLIYFSYDVKMKEKGDIPEGYSVSREKKERFSLILESASTNQTSMYLCASGILDYEQYFGPGTRLTVT.

CDR3 sequence (DNA): TGTGCCTGGTCTGGGGGAGGGGACACTGAAGCTTTCTTT. Protein sequence: CAWSGGGDTEAFF. This sequence joins TRBV30 and TRBJ1-1; tentative D call: TRBD1 (5 bases). The CDR3 loop spans 13 amino acids. Germline-derived CDR1 and CDR2 are GTSNPN and SVGIG (reference sequence). Trimming took off 5 bases at V and 3 bases at J, with 13 bases between the two ends.

This clone was seen only once. The genes are TRBV2 and TRBJ2-7; D gene unclear. Germline V gives CDR1 SNHLY, CDR2 FYNNEI. The CDR3 spans 10 residues. Trimming left V 8 bases short and J 4 bases short, with 6 bases between. CDR3 sequence: CASGAYEQYF. Written as DNA, the CDR3 is TGTGCCAGCGGCGCGTACGAGCAGTACTTC.

The chain has TRBV25-1 and TRBJ1-2; D gene uncertain. Germline assignment: CDR1 MGHDK and CDR2 SYGVNS. Trimming left V 2 bases short and J 4 bases short, with 11 bases between. The CDR3 covers 14 residues. CDR3 region: CASSEGVFGYGYTF. The CDR3, as DNA: TGTGCCAGCAGTGAAGGGGTCTTCGGCTATGGCTACACCTTC.

The sample holds one count of this clone. This chain joins TRBV5-1 and TRBJ2-7; TRBD2 matches at 10 bases. CDR1 and CDR2 from the germline V gene are SGHRS and YFSETQ. With 0 bases clipped from V and 5 bases from J, the junction kept 5 bases outside the gene matches. The CDR3 sequence is 15 residues long. The CDR3 nucleotides are TGCGCCAGCAGCTTGGAGGGACTAGCGATGCACGAGCAGTACTTC. Protein product: CASSLEGLAMHEQYF.

The CDR3 protein is CASSAYHSGTDTQYF. As DNA, the CDR3 is TGTGCCAGCAGCGCGTATCATAGCGGCACAGATACGCAGTATTTT. The chain couples TRBV9 to TRBJ2-3; possible D gene TRBD2, 5 bases. V gave up 3 bases and J gave up 1 base, with 12 bases separating them. The germline V gene encodes CDR1 SGDLS and CDR2 YYNGEE. The CDR3 runs to 15 residues.

The rearrangement uses TRBV5-1 and TRBJ1-1; maybe TRBD1 (5 bases). CDR3 length: 14 amino acids. The germline CDR1 and CDR2 sequences are SGHRS and YFSETQ. V was cut by 3 bases and J by 1 base, with 10 bases left in between. The CDR3 is CASSSAGGNTEAFF. The CDR3 bases are TGCGCCAGCAGCTCAGCCGGGGGGAACACTGAAGCTTTCTTT. Full variable domain (rest looked up from reference TRBV5-1 and TRBJ1-1): KAGVTQTPRYLIKTRGQQVTLSCSPISGHRSVSWYQQTPGQGLQFLFEYFSETQRNKGNFPGRFSGRQFSNSRSEMNVSTLELGDSALYLCASSSAGGNTEAFFGQGTRLTVV.

This clone occurred once. The chain carries TRBV5-1 and TRBJ2-6; D is possibly TRBD2 (6 bases). Germline V gives CDR1 SGHRS, CDR2 YFSETQ. This CDR3 has 15 amino acids. Between the trimmed V and J ends, which lost 3 bases and 4 bases, there was a span of 11 bases. Here the CDR3 DNA reads TGCGCCAGCAGCTCGGGGGAAGGAGGGGCCAACGTCCTGACTTTC. Amino acid sequence: CASSSGEGGANVLTF.

The count of this clone is one. V is TRBV28 and J is TRBJ2-3; possible D gene TRBD1, 5 bases. CDR1 is MDHEN and CDR2 is SYDVKM in the germline V gene. With 2 bases removed from V and 2 bases from J, the gap between germline ends came to 8 bases. There are 14 residues in the CDR3. The CDR3 here is CASSLDSPTDTQYF. In DNA, the CDR3 is TGTGCCAGCAGTTTAGACAGCCCCACAGATACGCAGTATTTT.

This clone showed up just a few times. This chain connects TRBV4-1 to TRBJ2-7, with TRBD1 identical over 8 bases. CDR1 and CDR2 from the germline V gene are MGHRA and YSYEKL. V trimming: 1 base; J trimming: 3 bases; junction bases outside the gene matches: 2. The CDR3 loop spans 14 amino acids. CDR3 sequence: CASSQVDRDYEQYF. The CDR3 bases are TGCGCCAGCAGCCAAGTGGACAGGGACTACGAGCAGTACTTC.

This sequence joins TRBV4-1 and TRBJ2-1, with 7 bases fitting TRBD2. The CDR3 sequence is 16 residues long. With V trimmed by 0 bases and J by 8 bases, 10 bases remained unmatched. Germline V CDR1 and CDR2: MGHRA, YSYEKL. The CDR3 is CASSQESSGLRDEQFF. In nucleotides, the CDR3 is TGCGCCAGCAGCCAAGAATCTAGCGGTCTCCGGGATGAGCAGTTCTTC.

This chain joins TRBV11-2 and TRBJ2-5, with 11 bases aligning to TRBD2. CDR1 SGHAT and CDR2 FQNNGV come from the germline V gene. The CDR3 loop spans 13 amino acids. V was clipped by 6 bases and J by 9 bases; unmatched bases: 6. The CDR3 loop reads CASSLSSGRPQYF. As DNA, the CDR3 is TGTGCCAGCAGTTTATCTAGCGGGAGGCCCCAGTACTTC.

CDR3 residues: CASSHEQGNSYEQYF. DNA for the CDR3: TGCGCCAGCAGCCATGAACAGGGTAACTCCTACGAGCAGTACTTC. The chain is built from TRBV4-1 and TRBJ2-7; maybe TRBD1 (6 bases). V lost 3 bases and J 0 bases, leaving 12 bases between the germline ends. This CDR3 contains 15 residues. The germline V gene encodes CDR1 MGHRA and CDR2 YSYEKL.

This clone was detected a few times. V usage is TRBV29-1 and J usage is TRBJ1-2; 10 nucleotides match TRBD1. V was pared by 2 bases and J by 8 bases, with 11 bases of the junction left unmatched. In germline, CDR1 is SQVTM, CDR2 ANQGSEA. The CDR3 runs to 15 residues. CDR3 in DNA: TGCAGCGTTGAACAACCCGTTCGGACAGGGGGAGGCTACACCTTC. Its translation: CSVEQPVRTGGGYTF.

This clone was seen a handful of times. Other DNA sequences within the sample encode an identical CDR3. V gene TRBV29-1 combines with J gene TRBJ2-7; TRBD2 might be the D (7 bases). V was cut by 5 bases and J by 2 bases, with 13 bases left in between. The CDR3 has 13 residues. Per the germline V gene, CDR1 is SQVTM and CDR2 is ANQGSEA. CDR3 coding DNA: TGCAGCGTTCTTACAGGGACTACCTACGAGCAGTACTTC. Protein sequence: CSVLTGTTYEQYF.

This chain connects TRBV9 to TRBJ2-3; 8 bases fit TRBD2. V lost 0 bases to trimming and J lost 8 bases; unmatched junction nucleotides: 8. Germline V gives CDR1 SGDLS, CDR2 YYNGEE. CDR3 length: 15 amino acids. CDR3 bases: TGTGCCAGCAGCGTAGACGGTTCTAGCGGGCGTACGCAGTATTTT. It translates to CASSVDGSSGRTQYF.

The V gene is TRBV10-3, the J gene TRBJ2-1; a weak D match, TRBD2 (6 bases). Trimming cost V 4 bases and J 7 bases, with 14 bases left between them. This CDR3 contains 14 residues. The germline V gene encodes CDR1 ENHRY and CDR2 SYGVKD. Written as DNA, the CDR3 is TGTGCCATCAGTGTTCAAGCGGGCGGGAATGAGCAGTTCTTC. This translates into CAISVQAGGNEQFF.

This sequence joins TRBV4-1 and TRBJ2-7, with a weak D call TRBD2 (7 bases). CDR3 length: 14 amino acids. With 3 bases removed from V and 2 bases from J, the gap between germline ends came to 11 bases. The germline V gene has CDR1 MGHRA and CDR2 YSYEKL. The CDR3 nucleotides are TGCGCCAGCAGCCACAGGGGAGGGCCCTACGAGCAGTACTTC. It yields the protein CASSHRGGPYEQYF.

The table lists this clone with a few counts. The chain carries TRBV6-5 and TRBJ2-5; 7 positions agree with TRBD2. The CDR3 is 14 residues long. The germline V gene has CDR1 MNHEY and CDR2 SVGAGI. V lost 7 bases to trimming and J lost 2 bases; unmatched junction nucleotides: 7. The CDR3 sequence: CASKYNSGQETQYF. CDR3 in DNA: TGTGCCAGCAAGTATAATAGCGGGCAAGAGACCCAGTACTTC.

A remark on this clone: A much more abundant neighbour one base away suggests this may be a read error. V usage is TRBV4-1 and J usage is TRBJ2-1; D not certain. This CDR3 is 12 amino acids long. V was trimmed by 0 bases and J by 9 bases, leaving 6 bases between them. Germline CDR1 reads MGHRA; CDR2 reads YSYEKL. The CDR3 spells CASSQDYGEQFF. The CDR3 nucleotides are TGCGCCAGCAGCCAAGATTACGGTGAGCAGTTCTTC.

There are a few counts of this clone. The chain recombines TRBV6-5 with TRBJ2-5; TRBD2 matches 8 bases. The germline V gene has CDR1 MNHEY and CDR2 SVGAGI. There are 12 residues in the CDR3. Losses at the gene ends were 5 bases for V and 9 bases for J; bases not matched to a gene: 5. CDR3 in DNA: TGTGCCAGCAGTGACGAGCGGGAGTCCCAGTACTTC. Translated: CASSDERESQYF.

This clone appeared once. The chain has TRBV11-2 and TRBJ2-7; no definite D call. Per germline, CDR1 SGHAT and CDR2 FQNNGV. Trimming cost V 4 bases and J 7 bases, with 17 bases left between them. The CDR3 length is 14 residues. CDR3 region: CASSSEYTAGEQYF. DNA for the CDR3: TGTGCCAGCAGCTCAGAATACACTGCTGGGGAGCAGTACTTC.

V gene TRBV19 combines with J gene TRBJ2-1, with TRBD2 matching 7 bases. This CDR3 is built from 15 residues. Per the germline V gene, CDR1 is LNHDA and CDR2 is SQIVND (reference sequence). J gave up 9 bases and V 3 bases, and 11 bases lay outside the gene matches. In DNA form, the CDR3 reads TGTGCCAGTAGTATCTTTGCGGGAGAGCCCCCTGAGCAGTTCTTC. Its protein product is CASSIFAGEPPEQFF.